This T cell receptor (beta chain) was identified during a study of T cells in Graves' hyperthyroidism and ophthalmopathy. Study-level findings and limits: Most thyroid clonotypes that were expanded above 0.001 also turned up in blood.

This clonotype was counted many times. Antigen: not known. Approximately 10 ml of fresh peripheral blood supplied the PBMCs. Trimming at V came to 6 bases and at J to 5 bases, leaving 5 bases not matched to a gene. The CDR3 runs to 13 residues. Germline assignment: CDR1 ENHRY and CDR2 SYGVKD. TCR beta CDR3 region amplification was performed from RNA transcripts. Initially, a first-round RT-PCR of the TCR CDR3 employed the HTBI primer set. TCRdb analysed the multiplex PCR reads with MiXCR anew, one entry per CDR3 protein. The data hold hundreds of thousands of distinct CDR3 sequences, with 38% observed a single time.

The receptor was isolated from a man between 18 and 35 years old with Graves' hyperthyroidism. The source material was blood. The chain joins TRBV10-3 to TRBJ1-1, with 8 bases that match TRBD1. The chain's CDR3 is CAISGQGETEAFF. The CDR3 nucleotides are TGTGCCATCAGCGGACAGGGAGAGACTGAAGCTTTCTTT.